This entry lists 23 T cell receptor beta chains sequenced from one sample in a study of kidney transplant recipient with SARS-CoV-2 infection (dated by TCRdb to the early 2020s). The sequencer listed for this sample is Illumina MiSeq. TCRdb handled the public reads itself, with Q25 trimming in fastp and clone calling in MiXCR, and kept productive beta chains. Each CDR3 protein gets just one entry, which takes the most common genes and DNA from the rows behind it. Here the sample has 200,000 to 300,000 distinct CDR3 sequences; 29% occur a single time. The ten largest clones add up to around 7.8% of the sample. This sample's time point label indicates: pre-pandemic baseline sample and day 111 after first positive SARS-CoV-2 test. This specimen was a blood sample, taken at baseline and on roughly day 120 from a kidney transplant recipient. Receptors originate from a young adult male patient who had COVID-19 and was a kidney transplant recipient. Post transplant, some T cells may arise from the graft donor.

This clonotype was detected ten times or more. V and J are TRBV28 and TRBJ2-7; D is uncertain. The V end lost 5 bases, the J end lost 7 bases, and 9 bases lay between the germline ends. From germline, CDR1 is MDHEN and CDR2 SYDVKM. This CDR3 comprises 11 residues. As DNA, the CDR3 is TGTGCCAGCAGTGTCAGTTGGGAGCAGTACTTC. Protein product: CASSVSWEQYF.

There are many counts of this clonotype. The CDR3 loop is CASSQATSGGTYEQYF. The CDR3 nucleotides are TGCGCCAGCAGCCAGGCCACTAGCGGAGGTACCTACGAGCAGTACTTC. The chain joins TRBV4-3 to TRBJ2-7, with 8 nucleotides matching TRBD2. V was pared by 3 bases and J by 2 bases, with 9 bases of the junction left unmatched. CDR3 length equals 16 residues. Germline CDR1 reads LGHNA; CDR2 reads YSLEER.

This clonotype was counted many times. V usage is TRBV12-3 or TRBV12-4 and J usage is TRBJ1-1, with no clear D. The CDR3 runs 15 residues. Trimming stripped 2 bases from V and 3 bases from J, with 13 bases between. The CDR3, as DNA: TGTGCCAGCAGTTTATTGGGATTAAGGGACACTGAAGCTTTCTTT. Its translation is CASSLLGLRDTEAFF.

Note on this clonotype: With a much larger clone just one base away, this may be a read error. J is TRBJ1-5 and V is TRBV27; tentative D call: TRBD1 (5 bases). Between the trimmed V and J ends, which lost 3 bases and 5 bases, there was a span of 14 bases. The CDR3 length is 15 residues. CDR1 MNHEY and CDR2 SMNVEV come from the germline V gene (reference sequence). The chain's CDR3 is CASSLTAGMDQPQHF. CDR3 sequence (DNA): TGTGCCAGCAGTTTGACAGCCGGTATGGATCAGCCCCAGCATTTT.

In regard to this clonotype: This may be a read error: a much more frequent sequence differs by one nucleotide. The V gene is TRBV7-9, the J gene TRBJ1-6, with TRBD1 matching 7 bases. This CDR3 region has 17 residues. The V segment lost 0 bases and the J segment 2 bases; nucleotides outside the gene matches: 4. The germline gives CDR1 SEHNR, CDR2 FQNEAQ (reference sequence). DNA for the CDR3: TGTGCCAGCAGCTTAGCTAGGGACAGCCCCTATAATTCACCCCTCCACTTT. Encoded protein: CASSLARDSPYNSPLHF.

This clonotype was seen at least ten times. The chain recombines TRBV5-6 with TRBJ1-2, with D unresolved. V was clipped by 2 bases and J by 8 bases, with 10 bases between them. The length of the CDR3 is 12 residues. Germline CDR1 SGHDT, CDR2 YYEEEE. CDR3 residues: CASSFYSGGYTF. The CDR3 nucleotides read TGTGCCAGCAGCTTCTACTCGGGAGGCTACACCTTC.

The V call is TRBV5-1, the J call TRBJ2-1, with D tentatively TRBD2 (5 bases). The CDR3 consists of 15 residues. Trimming took off 6 bases at V and 5 bases at J, with 18 bases between the two ends. The V gene's germline CDR1 is SGHRS and CDR2 YFSETQ. The CDR3 coding sequence is TGCGCCAGCAAGGTAGCTAGCAGGCTGGACAATGAGCAGTTCTTC. Translation gives CASKVASRLDNEQFF.

This clonotype was detected ten times or more. J is TRBJ1-2 and V is TRBV6-2 or TRBV6-3; D call uncertain. Germline assignment: CDR1 MNHEY and CDR2 SVGEGT. The CDR3 has 17 residues. With 5 bases removed from V and 4 bases from J, the gap between germline ends came to 23 bases. The CDR3 loop reads CASSLTTCIGKTYGYTF. CDR3 coding DNA: TGTGCCAGCAGTCTCACTACCTGCATCGGAAAGACCTATGGCTACACCTTC.

As concerns this clonotype: A much larger clone lies one base from this, so it may be a read error. The chain uses TRBV7-9 and TRBJ1-6, with D perhaps TRBD1 (6 bases). Germline values: CDR1 SEHNR, CDR2 FQNEAQ (reference sequence). V lost 5 bases and J lost 6, with 14 bases in between. This CDR3 comprises 15 residues. CDR3 sequence: CASSLWGLGNSPLHF. The DNA for the CDR3 is TGTGCCAGCAGCCTGTGGGGGCTGGGTAATTCACCCCTCCACTTT.

This clonotype came up once. Just one base apart from a much larger clone, this may be a read error. The chain employs TRBV7-6 and TRBJ1-1; D uncertain. The CDR3 extends over 14 amino acids. Germline CDR1 and CDR2: SGHVS and FNYEAQ. The CDR3 nucleotides read TGTGCCAACAGCCTTGGTATAATGGACACTGAAGCTTTCTTT. Translation gives CANSLGIMDTEAFF.

Details on this clonotype: A read error is possible here, since a much larger clone lies one base away. The chain carries TRBV20-1 and TRBJ1-1, with 7 bases identical to TRBD1. Germline values: CDR1 DFQATT, CDR2 SNEGSKA (reference sequence). CDR3 size: 14 residues. CDR3 DNA sequence: TGCAGTGCTAGAGGTCTTGTCGGGACAGCTGAAGCTCTCTTT. Its translation is CSARGLVGTAEALF.

This clonotype was seen repeatedly, ten times or more. This CDR3 reads CASSYQTFRQAYGYTF. The CDR3 DNA reads as TGTGCCAGCAGCTATCAAACCTTTCGACAGGCCTATGGCTACACCTTC. V is TRBV7-9 and J is TRBJ1-2; a weak D match, TRBD1 (6 bases). The CDR3 loop spans 16 amino acids. The V end lost 4 bases, the J end lost 4 bases, and 19 bases lay between the germline ends. Germline V gives CDR1 SEHNR, CDR2 FQNEAQ (reference sequence).

The chain employs TRBV7-3 and TRBJ2-1; D might be TRBD2 (7 bases). The V end lost 0 bases, the J end lost 8 bases, and 17 bases lay between the germline ends. The germline gives CDR1 SGHTA, CDR2 FQGTGA. The CDR3 extends over 16 amino acids. The CDR3 coding sequence is TGTGCCAGCAGCTTAACGAGTGGGGGGGGCCGGGATGAGCAGTTCTTC. It is translated as CASSLTSGGGRDEQFF.

With respect to this clonotype: Just one base apart from a much larger clone, this may be a read error. The chain recombines TRBV7-6 with TRBJ1-6; weak D call: TRBD1 (5 bases). CDR1 and CDR2 (germline): SGHVS, FNYEAQ. The CDR3 loop spans 14 amino acids. This chain's CDR3 is CAISPRVRESPLHF. DNA for the CDR3: TGTGCCATCAGCCCCCGAGTCAGGGAGTCACCCCTCCACTTT.

This clonotype was picked up many times. V gene TRBV2 combines with J gene TRBJ2-7, with 9 nucleotides matching TRBD2. CDR3 length: 15 residues. The germline gives CDR1 SNHLY, CDR2 FYNNEI. Unmatched junction bases numbered 9, after V lost 6 bases and J lost 3 bases. CDR3 coding DNA: TGTGCCAGCAGAACCCGGCTAGCGGGGAGCTACGAGCAGTACTTC. Protein sequence: CASRTRLAGSYEQYF.

About this clonotype: A much larger clone lies one base from this, so it may be a read error. The V call is TRBV28, the J call TRBJ2-7, with TRBD2 identical over 7 bases. The CDR3 totals 18 residues. Germline V CDR1 and CDR2: MDHEN, SYDVKM. V was pared by 7 bases and J by 0 bases, with 18 bases of the junction left unmatched. The CDR3 coding sequence is TGTGCCAGCACCTCCCACGGGCTAGCGGTGGGAAGCTCCTACGAGCAGTACTTC. Translated: CASTSHGLAVGSSYEQYF.

This clonotype occurred many times. The rearrangement uses TRBV25-1 and TRBJ1-2; D ambiguous. Trimming left V 3 bases short and J 4 bases short, with 21 bases between. Germline-derived CDR1 and CDR2 are MGHDK and SYGVNS. CDR3 size: 17 residues. The CDR3 DNA follows: TGTGCCAGCAGTGAGCGTGAAGAACTGGGAAAGACCTATGGCTACACCTTC. Translated: CASSEREELGKTYGYTF.

This clonotype was recorded a few times. This may be a read error, as it is one base from a much larger clone. This chain joins TRBV2 and TRBJ2-7, with 8 bases lining up with TRBD1. In germline, CDR1 is SNHLY, CDR2 FYNNEI. After removal of 4 bases from V and 6 bases from J, the junction contained 8 bases not matched to a gene. The CDR3 is made up of 14 amino acids. This CDR3 reads CASSAGQAPGEQYF. Written as DNA, the CDR3 is TGTGCCAGCAGTGCGGGACAGGCCCCCGGCGAGCAGTACTTC.

This clonotype was detected a few times. The CDR3 sequence is CASSLVLAGGETQYF. In DNA, the CDR3 is TGTGCCAGCAGCTTGGTCCTAGCGGGAGGGGAGACCCAGTACTTC. This chain links TRBV5-4 with TRBJ2-5; 12 nucleotides agree with TRBD2. This CDR3 contains 15 residues. J gave up 5 bases and V 0 bases, and 2 bases lay outside the gene matches. Germline V gene sequence: CDR1 SGHNT, CDR2 YYREEE (reference sequence).

This clonotype appeared many times. The chain links TRBV30 to TRBJ1-5; no clear D. The germline V and J ends were trimmed by 2 bases and 1 base, with 9 bases remaining between them. Germline V CDR1 and CDR2: GTSNPN, SVGIG (reference sequence). CDR3 size: 14 residues. CDR3 DNA sequence: TGTGCCTGGAGTTCTGCAACCAGCAATCAGCCCCAGCATTTT. Translating gives CAWSSATSNQPQHF.

The rearrangement uses TRBV7-9 and TRBJ2-3; TRBD1 agrees at 9 bases. Per germline, CDR1 SEHNR and CDR2 FQNEAQ (reference sequence). CDR3 length: 14 residues. Trimming cost V 5 bases and J 3 bases; bases outside gene matches: 3. In DNA, the CDR3 is TGTGCCAGCAGCATACAGGGGGCAACAGATACGCAGTATTTT. The encoded protein is CASSIQGATDTQYF.

The count of this clonotype is one. This may be a read error: a much more frequent sequence differs by one nucleotide. J is TRBJ2-5 and V is TRBV5-6; 9 bases map to TRBD1. The CDR3 covers 17 residues. Per the germline V gene, CDR1 is SGHDT and CDR2 is YYEEEE. The trim removed 3 bases at V and 2 bases at J, leaving 11 bases unmatched. Here the CDR3 reads CASSSTSGQGTQETQYF. CDR3 sequence (DNA): TGTGCCAGCAGCTCGACTTCCGGACAGGGGACTCAAGAGACCCAGTACTTC.

The table lists this clonotype with many counts. The chain uses TRBV20-1 and TRBJ2-1, with TRBD2 matching 12 bases. CDR1 DFQATT and CDR2 SNEGSKA come from the germline V gene (reference sequence). The CDR3 covers 20 residues. The ends lost 6 bases at V and 0 bases at J; junction bases unmatched: 18. This chain's CDR3 is CSAGVSVGLAGLSSYNEQFF. Here the CDR3 DNA reads TGCAGTGCGGGTGTATCCGTGGGACTAGCGGGCCTAAGCTCCTACAATGAGCAGTTCTTC.